Below are 2 T cell receptor beta chains sequenced from a single sample in a study of T cell repertoires in cytomegalovirus infection (dated by TCRdb to about 2019). Sequencing relied on an Illumina HiSeq 1500. The raw public reads went through TCRdb reprocessing: fastp at Q25, MiXCR clone calling, in-frame beta chains kept. Rows matching on CDR3 protein sequence are summarized as one entry with the most common DNA and genes. Across this sample there are over 150,000 distinct CDR3 sequences, with roughly 15% seen only once. Around 27% of the sample is in the top ten clones. Material: CD8+ T cells from PBMCs. These TCRs come from a human donor in good health (CMV status not recorded). Some clones in this sample may be carry-over from other donors' samples.

The chain combines TRBV7-6 with TRBJ2-2, with D uncertain. Between the trimmed V and J ends, which lost 3 bases and 6 bases, there was a span of 5 bases. The V gene's germline CDR1 is SGHVS and CDR2 FNYEAQ. The CDR3 loop spans 12 amino acids. DNA of the CDR3: TGTGCCAGCAGCTTGGTCCCCGGGGAGCTGTTTTTT. This encodes CASSLVPGELFF.

This clonotype was detected only a few times. The V and J genes are TRBV12-3 or TRBV12-4 and TRBJ2-3; a possible D gene is TRBD2 (5 bases). The V gene lost 1 base and the J gene lost 2 bases, with 10 bases spanning the gap. There are 15 residues in the CDR3. The CDR3 spells CASSLERRYTDTQYF. CDR3 DNA: TGTGCCAGCAGTTTAGAGCGGCGATACACAGATACGCAGTATTTT.